These 4 T cell receptor beta chains share one sample of origin, sequenced in a study of T-cell memory formation after mild COVID-19 (dated by TCRdb to about 2021). Receptors were amplified or captured by 5' RACE. Reads for this sample came from an Illumina NovaSeq 6000. The public sequencing data were trimmed at Q25 with fastp and processed into clonotypes with MiXCR by TCRdb, which kept only in-frame beta chains. When rows share a CDR3 protein, they turn into one entry using the most common DNA and genes. This sample gives a few hundred thousand distinct CDR3 sequences in total; around 25% of them show up just once. Of the sample, about 12% is held by the ten largest clones. Material: PBMCs or a T cell subset sorted from them (not recorded which). These TCRs come from an adult woman who had mild COVID-19 (a few samples of this study predate the infection). The sample titles of this study are shuffled in the database, so cell type and time point are left out; the donor was told from shared clones.

A few counts support this clonotype. The junction does not match germline at one end; this may be a read error. V gene TRBV19 combines with J gene TRBJ2-2; TRBD1 might be the D (6 bases). CDR1 is LNHDA and CDR2 is SQIVND in the germline V gene (reference sequence). CDR3 length: 17 residues. CDR3 sequence: CASSPYLPQGNIGELFF. In nucleotides, the CDR3 is TGTGCCAGTAGTCCCTACTTACCACAGGGAAACATCGGGGAGCTGTTTTTT.

The V gene is TRBV5-1, the J gene TRBJ1-5, with D uncertain. CDR3 length equals 15 residues. V lost 0 bases to trimming and J lost 0 bases, with 7 bases between them. Germline V gene sequence: CDR1 SGHRS, CDR2 YFSETQ. The CDR3 DNA reads as TGCGCCAGCAGCTTGGCCGGGGATAGCAATCAGCCCCAGCATTTT. This translates into CASSLAGDSNQPQHF.

CDR3 DNA sequence: TGTGCCAGCAGTTTATCTATCCCCTATGGCTACACCTTC. Its protein product is CASSLSIPYGYTF. The gene calls are TRBV12-3 or TRBV12-4 and TRBJ1-2, with no clear D. The CDR3 extends over 13 amino acids. The V end lost 2 bases, the J end lost 4 bases, and 8 bases lay between the germline ends.

This clonotype was seen a few times. The chain employs TRBV11-3 and TRBJ2-3; the D gene is possibly TRBD2 (5 bases). Germline loops: CDR1 SGHNT, CDR2 YENEEA. Trimming took 4 bases from V and 0 from J, leaving 11 bases between them. This CDR3 is built from 15 residues. The DNA for the CDR3 is TGTGCCAGCAGCTCCTGGGCTAGCAGCACAGATACGCAGTATTTT. It yields the protein CASSSWASSTDTQYF.